This T cell receptor (beta chain) was sequenced in a study of blood T cell repertoires in COVID-19. Overall study context: There were acute and convalescent COVID-19 samples, and they came from the United States, Italy and Spain. T cells, B-cell-depleted T cells, or PBMCs supplied cDNA or gDNA.

Germline V gene data show CDR1 as SGHRS and CDR2 as YFSETQ. The V gene lost 0 bases and the J gene lost 8 bases, with 15 bases spanning the gap. The CDR3 covers 15 residues. How the authors handled the data: Estimation of nucleated cell counts relied on the amplification of reference gene primers. Generated by immunoSEQ multiplex PCR, the TCRdb table keeps only in-frame clones and is missing some. The DNA gave D and trimming, while V, J and clone size come from that table. The sample has about 190,000 clones, 80% to 90% seen once. The chain employs TRBV5-1 and TRBJ1-3, with D possibly matching TRBD1 (5 bases). The receptor's source is a human donor in a cohort sampled during active COVID-19. Sample: peripheral blood. CDR3 nucleotides: TGCGCCAGCAGCTTGGTACAGGCCCCTTCCGACACCATATATTTT. Protein: CASSLVQAPSDTIYF.